This TCR beta chain is drawn from a study of cytomegalovirus exposure and HLA in healthy donors (dated by TCRdb to between 2016 and 2019). Study-wide context: According to an earlier analysis of 587 of the donors, roughly 180 million T cells yielded roughly 110 million unique TCR beta sequences and about 300 Gb of sequence data. Every discovery cohort repertoire had been produced on one sequencing platform. Typing coverage differed by locus: A, B, C, DRB1 and DQB1 were typed in about 629-640 donors, DQA1 in 522, DPA1 in approximately 610, and DPB1 in approximately 450. An earlier analysis of approximately 580 of the donors used high-throughput TCR beta sequencing to judge whether each TCR beta V gene segment behaved as functional or pseudogenic. The aim of the study was to test whether cataloging public T cell receptors could identify signatures of past pathogen exposure. Among roughly 370 genotyped donors of the cohort, an average of approximately 250,000 unique TCR beta nucleotide sequences were sequenced per donor, roughly 20% of them non-productive. Besides the first cohort of 666 subjects, a separate validation cohort made up of roughly 130 different subjects was used. To study patterns of TCR occurrence, a later analysis re-analyzed previously published TCR beta repertoires from around 700 donors and added high-resolution HLA genotyping. The study used immunosequencing to profile the T cell repertoires of about 670 subjects and linked those repertoires to cytomegalovirus serostatus. In the later analysis, no new phenotypic data were used to find candidate immune exposures; instead, reliance was placed on TCR beta sequences and their occurrence across donors. An early release covering just under 650 HLA-typed donors comprised about 310 gigabases of sequencing data and approximately 80 million unique TCR sequences. To predict cytomegalovirus infection status, the study combined high-throughput TCR immunosequencing, statistical association of individual TCRs with disease status, and machine learning. Donor age, sex, ethnicity and CMV serostatus were compiled alongside the repertoire data. Class I and class II HLA loci were covered by the typing at four-digit resolution. Of the approximately 400 genotyped donors, more than 75% were placed in the genetic ancestry cluster associated with self-reported Caucasian donors. Four to six DR-DQ haplotypes were handled as single units for association and clustering, since linkage in the cohort was strong. A later genetic analysis used genome-wide SNP genotypes for about three fifths of the roughly 700 donors, treating that subset as a discovery cohort. Study-level results and caveats: The only immune exposure information available for the cohort was CMV serostatus. A later analysis found that HLA-associated TCR beta chains were more clonally expanded and had lower generation probabilities than equally common non-associated chains. An earlier analysis of approximately 540 of the donors showed that most TCR beta V segments appeared in productive rearrangements either about 87% or about 30% of the time, which broadly matched IMGT annotations. According to a later genetic analysis, donors in an Asian-associated ancestry cluster had fewer N-insertions in productive TCRs than the approximately 670-donor mean. The cohort was sequenced for TCR beta chains only, and without alpha or paired-chain data the features that could be detected were limited. Assigning TCR associations to individual alleles was difficult when HLA alleles, especially DR and DQ, strongly co-occurred. Because HLA typing was missing for some donors at each locus, association tests included only the typed subset. V-gene and J-gene trimming of TCR beta chains was associated with a missense DCLRE1C variant in a later genetic analysis, and the association was replicated in an independent cohort. In a later analysis, most CMV-associated TCR beta chains were found to appear HLA-restricted, with HLA associations seemingly driven largely by CMV exposure. Presence/absence analyses assumed roughly uniform sequencing depth across donors, an assumption that may not hold. A further reported finding was that TCR beta sequences accurately predicted the HLA-A and HLA-B alleles for most subjects in the first cohort. Specific HLA alleles were associated with 15,000 to 20,000 TCR beta sequences at a false discovery rate of 0.05 in a later analysis. A later analysis found that TCR association rates varied across HLA loci, with DRB1 alleles showing the most associated TCRs and HLA-C alleles the fewest. In vitro tests confirmed that a few of the cytomegalovirus-associated TCR beta chains recognize cytomegalovirus antigens. In a later analysis, several top co-occurrence clusters were reported to appear linked to parvovirus B19, influenza, CMV and Epstein-Barr virus. Some IMGT-functional V segments, including TRBV6-2 and TRBV6-3, could not be told apart with the 87-base-pair reads, so those segments were excluded. It was suggested by the authors that the approach could potentially be generalized to other disease states and immunological phenotypes. The classifier was reported to diagnose cytomegalovirus status with high specificity and sensitivity in both the original cohort and the validation cohort. Most TCR sequences were seen in very few donors, while some public TCRs were found in many individuals. Linkage disequilibrium might explain the correlated functional status among segregating V segments, but an unknown experimental factor could not be excluded. Because counts were too low, some 17 rarely observed V segments, including chromosome 9 orphons, were left out of the earlier analysis of 500 to 750 of the donors. The study gave a list of some 150 TCR beta chains associated with cytomegalovirus. A cluster of highly shared sequence variants was judged likely to represent a technical artifact of the sequencing pipeline.

The cohort comprised 710 or so healthy bone marrow donors. Cohort members were all nominally healthy when sampled, although unrecorded immune exposures were likely present. The donor tested CMV seronegative and was one of the 352 seronegative cohort members. Every donor gave a peripheral blood sample, and the peripheral blood mononuclear cells from that sample were used for TCR beta sequencing. Genomic DNA extraction from the blood cell samples was performed with the Qiagen DNeasy Blood Extraction Kit. Receptor amplification or capture employed the immunoSEQ multiplex PCR assay. A mixture of 60 forward primers for TCR Vbeta segments and 13 reverse primers for TCR Jbeta segments was used in the multiplex PCR. The CDR3 region of rearranged TCR beta genes was amplified from genomic DNA with a multiplex PCR assay. The Illumina HiSeq System was used to sequence the amplified TCR beta libraries as 87-base-pair reads. Concerning the study's data processing: A later analysis counted about 80 million unique TCR beta chains across the 650 to 700 repertoires, and around 9.9 million of these chains were shared by at least two donors. To remove PCR and sequencing errors, raw reads were error-corrected and collapsed into unique sequences using a nearest-neighbor algorithm that merged closely related sequences. V, D and J gene segments were assigned by aligning CDR3 sequences to IMGT reference sequences. For a sequence to be retained, at least a six-nucleotide match to both a V gene segment and a J gene segment was required. A rearrangement was called productive if the CDR3 had no stop codons and remained in frame with V and J, and every other rearrangement was called non-productive. CDR3 was defined according to IMGT convention as the region running from the second conserved V-encoded cysteine to the conserved J-encoded phenylalanine. Sequences without an unambiguous match to a single V gene segment were excluded from the earlier analysis of 450 to 650 of the donors. An earlier analysis of a few hundred of the donors called V segments functional above 56.7% productive rearrangements and segregating when the between-donor standard deviation exceeded 5%. To diagnose cytomegalovirus status from the catalog of TCR beta chain sequences, a statistical classification framework was built. V and J gene assignment, in a later analysis, came from comparing TCR nucleotide sequences with IMGT/GENE-DB human TR gene sequences. In a later analysis, CDR3 sequences and most-parsimonious VDJ recombination scenarios were assigned using the TCRdist pipeline. In a later analysis, each TCR beta chain was defined by its CDR3 amino acid sequence together with its V-gene family, and reads without a unique V-gene family were excluded. To address suspected cross-contamination and a sequencing artifact, a later analysis removed 450 to 700 highly shared, low-generation-probability nucleotide sequences. For each public chain, a later analysis derived a clonal expansion index from normalized ranks of inferred template counts within each repertoire. In a later analysis, generation probabilities were computed using a VDJ recombination model fitted to out-of-frame rearrangements, and the results were checked against IGoR. Hypergeometric tests were used in a later analysis to score TCR-TCR, TCR-HLA and TCR-CMV co-occurrence, with a repertoire-size bias correction applied to the TCR pairs. To estimate false discovery rates, a later analysis permuted the HLA or CMV assignments 20 times. In a later analysis, co-occurring TCRs were grouped using DBSCAN, with TCRdist sequence similarity added in when clustering inside HLA-allele-positive subsets. Repertoires with fewer than 30,000 or more than 120,000 public chains, plus five repertoires with anomalous nucleotide sharing, were excluded from co-occurrence clustering. TCRdb retrieved this table from immuneACCESS and kept in-frame rearrangements only. Not all clones are present; in checked studies, unresolved V genes account for under half, and no reason is known for the remainder. The V and J calls and clone size come from that table; D and trimming were worked out from the DNA. The sample table contains about 65,000 clones; only one count was recorded for 55% to 65% of them. The ten biggest clones cover roughly 2.8% of the sample.

The germline V gene supplies CDR1 SGHTA and CDR2 FQGNSA. V is pruned by 5 bases and J by 5 bases, leaving 17 bases of the junction without a gene match. The CDR3 covers 17 residues, taking in both the cysteine and the phenylalanine. Left in the record is the CDR3 DNA by itself, 51 bases read in frame from the first base. Regarding this clone: Its recognized antigen is unknown. The sample holds no much larger clone one base away, and base qualities are not on file.

Material: PBMCs. The chain employs TRBV7-2 and TRBJ2-7; the central 8 bases match TRBD1. This TCR came from a man aged 25 to 40 in good health and CMV-seronegative. The DNA is as follows: TGTGCCAGCAGCCCTCAAGGTGGGAGACAGGGGAGGCACGAGCAGTACTTC. Its protein is CASSPQGGRQGRHEQYF.